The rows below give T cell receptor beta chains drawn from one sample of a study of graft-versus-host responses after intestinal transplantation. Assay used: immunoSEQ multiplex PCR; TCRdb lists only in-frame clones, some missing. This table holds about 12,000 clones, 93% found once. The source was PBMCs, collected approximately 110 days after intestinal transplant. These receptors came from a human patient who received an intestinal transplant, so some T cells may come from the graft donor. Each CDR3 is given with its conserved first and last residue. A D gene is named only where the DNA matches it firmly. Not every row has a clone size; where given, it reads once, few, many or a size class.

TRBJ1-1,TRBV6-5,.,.,TGTGCCAGCAGTTACTCGAACTTGGGGGACACTGAAGCTTTCTTT,CASSYSNLGDTEAFF
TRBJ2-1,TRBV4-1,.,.,TGCGCCAGCAGCCAAGGCGGACAGTGGGGATACAATGAGCAGTTCTTC,CASSQGGQWGYNEQFF
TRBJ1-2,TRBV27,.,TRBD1,TGTGCCAGCAGTTTATCGATTGCGGGACAGGGGTGCTATGGCTACACCTTC,CASSLSIAGQGCYGYTF
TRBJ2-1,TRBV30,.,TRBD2,TGTGCCTGGAGTGTATTTTCCGGGACTAGCGGGAGGATGACCTACAATGAGCAGTTCTTC,CAWSVFSGTSGRMTYNEQFF
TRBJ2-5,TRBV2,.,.,TGTGCCAGCAGTGAAGCGGCCCCTAGCGCCCTGAGCCAAGAGACCCAGTACTTC,CASSEAAPSALSQETQYF
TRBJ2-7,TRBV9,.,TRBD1,TGTGCCAGCAGCGAAGAGACAGGGCCGTACGAGCAGTACTTC,CASSEETGPYEQYF
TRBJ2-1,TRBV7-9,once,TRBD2,TGTGCCAGCAGCTTAAAGGGGGGACTAGCGGGAGGGGATGAGCAGTTCTTC,CASSLKGGLAGGDEQFF
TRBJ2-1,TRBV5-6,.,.,TGTGCCAGCAGCTTGGGCAATGAGCAGTTCTTC,CASSLGNEQFF
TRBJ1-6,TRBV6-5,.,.,TGTGCCAGCAGTTTGGAGCAGAGCTCCTATAATTCACCCCTCCACTTT,CASSLEQSSYNSPLHF
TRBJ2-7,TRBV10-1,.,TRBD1,TGCGCCAGCAGTGACCATAAGGGACAGGGCAGACCTTACGAGCAGTACTTC,CASSDHKGQGRPYEQYF
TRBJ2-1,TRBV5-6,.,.,TGTGCCAGCAGTTTAGCGGACAATGAGCAGTTCTTC,CASSLADNEQFF
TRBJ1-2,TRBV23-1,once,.,TGCGCCAACGACAGGTATGGCTACACCTTC,CANDRYGYTF
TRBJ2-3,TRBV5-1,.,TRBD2,TGCGCCAGCAGCTTGACCTGGACTAGCGGGAGATGGGGCACAGATACGCAGTATTTT,CASSLTWTSGRWGTDTQYF
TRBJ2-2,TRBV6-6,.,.,TGTGCCAGCAGTTACTCGAATCTCGGCGGGGAGCTGTTTTTT,CASSYSNLGGELFF
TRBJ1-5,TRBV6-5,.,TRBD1,TGTGCCAGCAGACAGGACAGGGGGCTTCAGCCCCAGCATTTT,CASRQDRGLQPQHF
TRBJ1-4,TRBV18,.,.,TGTGCCAGCTCGAAGGCAGGGCAGCGAACTGCAACTAATGAAAAACTGTTTTTT,CASSKAGQRTATNEKLFF
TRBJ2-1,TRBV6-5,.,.,TGTGCCAGCAGTTACGGGGCAGGGCTAACTAATGAGCAGTTCTTC,CASSYGAGLTNEQFF
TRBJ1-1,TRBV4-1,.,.,TGCGCCAGCAGCCAAGAGGGCGCGTCCACTGAAGCTTTCTTT,CASSQEGASTEAFF
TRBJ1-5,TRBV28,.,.,TGTGCCAGCATGGGCAATCAGCCCCAGCATTTT,CASMGNQPQHF
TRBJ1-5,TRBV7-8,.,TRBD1,TGTGCCAGCAGCTTAGGAGCCGGGACAGGGATGTATCAGCCCCAGCATTTT,CASSLGAGTGMYQPQHF
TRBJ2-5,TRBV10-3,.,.,TGTGCCATCAGTGAGGCCGTAGCAGGGGAGACCCAGTACTTC,CAISEAVAGETQYF
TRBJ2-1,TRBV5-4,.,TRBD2,TGTGCCAGCAGCCCCGGGGTAGCGGGGGGGTCCTACAATGAGCAGTTCTTC,CASSPGVAGGSYNEQFF
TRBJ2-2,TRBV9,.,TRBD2,TGTGCCAGCAGCCGAACAAGCGGGAGGGGGGCCGGGGAGCTGTTTTTT,CASSRTSGRGAGELFF
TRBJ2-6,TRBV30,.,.,TGTGCCTGGAGTGTCAAGGTTGGGTCTGGGGCCAACGTCCTGACTTTC,CAWSVKVGSGANVLTF
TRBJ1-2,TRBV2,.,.,TGTGCCAGCGCTACCGTGGAGCCTGGACAGCTCTATGGCTACACCTTC,CASATVEPGQLYGYTF
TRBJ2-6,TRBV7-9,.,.,TGTGCCAGCAGCTCGAGACAGGCCTCTGGGGCCAACGTCCTGACTTTC,CASSSRQASGANVLTF
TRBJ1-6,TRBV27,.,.,TGTGCCAGCATCGCCCATGAAGGGGTAAATTCACCCCTCCACTTT,CASIAHEGVNSPLHF
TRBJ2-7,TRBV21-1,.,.,TGTGCCAGCAGCAAAGGGGACCCTCCGGGGGAGCAGTACTTC,CASSKGDPPGEQYF
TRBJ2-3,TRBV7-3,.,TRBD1,TGTGCCAGCAGCTACCGGACAGGTAGCACAGATACGCAGTATTTT,CASSYRTGSTDTQYF
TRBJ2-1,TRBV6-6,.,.,TGTGCCAGCAGTTACCTAAACAATGAGCAGTTCTTC,CASSYLNNEQFF
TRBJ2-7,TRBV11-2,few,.,TGTGCCAGCAGCTTGGAAGCGGGCGTTGAGCAGTACTTC,CASSLEAGVEQYF
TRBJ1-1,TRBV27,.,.,TGTGCCAGCAGTTACGGAACAGATTCCGAAGCTTTCTTT,CASSYGTDSEAFF
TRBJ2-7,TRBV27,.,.,TGTGCCAGCAGTTCGTACGGTCCCTACGAGCAGTACTTC,CASSSYGPYEQYF
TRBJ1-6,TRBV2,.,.,TGTGCCAGCAGATCTACAGGGTTTTCTGGTTCACCCCTCCACTTT,CASRSTGFSGSPLHF
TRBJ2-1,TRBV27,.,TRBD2,TGTGCCAGCCATACTAGCGGCTCCTACAATGAGCAGTTCTTC,CASHTSGSYNEQFF
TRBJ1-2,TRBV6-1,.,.,TGTGCCAGCAGGCCGGGACTCGCATATGGCTACACCTTC,CASRPGLAYGYTF
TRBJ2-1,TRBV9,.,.,TGTGCCAGCAGCGTAGGAAGTGGGGCGTACAATGAGCAGTTCTTC,CASSVGSGAYNEQFF
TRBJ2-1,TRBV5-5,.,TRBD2,TGTGCCAGCAGCTTGGAGAGACTAGCGGGAGGTCGAGCTTGGGGTGAGCAGTTCTTC,CASSLERLAGGRAWGEQFF
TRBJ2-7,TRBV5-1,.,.,TGCGCCAGCAGCTTGTTACAGGGGGCGATGCGTCTTAGCGGGAGCCACGAGCAGTACTTC,CASSLLQGAMRLSGSHEQYF
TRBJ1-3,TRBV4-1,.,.,TGCGCCAGCAGCCAACTAGAAATGTTAGGTTCTGGAAACACCATATATTTT,CASSQLEMLGSGNTIYF
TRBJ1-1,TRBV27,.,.,TGTGCCAGCAGTTTATCCCACCCATACTGGACGGTGAACACTGAAGCTTTCTTT,CASSLSHPYWTVNTEAFF
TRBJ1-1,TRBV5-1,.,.,TGCGCCAGCAGCTTGCTCGGGGGTCCGGGCACTGAAGCTTTCTTT,CASSLLGGPGTEAFF
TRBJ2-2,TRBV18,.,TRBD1,TGTGCCAGCTCACCCGGGACAGAACCGACCGGGGAGCTGTTTTTT,CASSPGTEPTGELFF
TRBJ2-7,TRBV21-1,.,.,TGTGCCAGCAGCAAAGCTAGGGCTCAGGGTAGGGTAACCTACGAGCAGTACTTC,CASSKARAQGRVTYEQYF
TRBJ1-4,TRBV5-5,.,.,TGTGCCAGCAGCTTGCCTAAGGGGGGGTCTAATGAAAAACTGTTTTTT,CASSLPKGGSNEKLFF
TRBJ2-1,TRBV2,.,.,TGTGCCAGCAGTGCCGGGGCCCGCTCCCTGGTCGGGCAGTTCTTC,CASSAGARSLVGQFF